The 29 T cell receptor beta chains in this list originate from one sample, sequenced in a study of OX40 agonist ivuxolimab in advanced cancers. Library construction relied on the immunoSEQ multiplex PCR assay. TCRdb obtained this table from immuneACCESS and retained in-frame rearrangements with V and J assigned. These tables miss some clones; where compared with another copy, unresolved V genes account for less than half of the shortfall, and the remainder is unexplained. This sample is represented by about 79,000 clones; 90% of them were singletons. 0.25% to 0.35% of the sample goes to the ten largest clones. The sample was CD4+ or CD8+ T cells sorted from blood, taken in a trial of the OX40 agonist ivuxolimab. The receptors stem from an adult with an advanced solid tumor such as melanoma, head and neck, liver or kidney cancer.

The rearrangement uses TRBV5-1 and TRBJ2-6, with D unresolved. The CDR3 length is 15 residues. Trimming pared 4 bases from V and 2 bases from J, leaving 10 bases between. The germline gives CDR1 SGHRS, CDR2 YFSETQ. This chain's CDR3 is CASSPPGTGANVLTF. For the CDR3, the DNA is TGCGCCAGCAGCCCCCCGGGCACTGGGGCCAACGTCCTGACTTTC.

V usage is TRBV29-1 and J usage is TRBJ2-1; 8 bases fit TRBD2. V trimming: 0 bases; J trimming: 2 bases; junction bases outside the gene matches: 6. CDR3 length equals 16 residues. Germline V lookup: CDR1 SQVTM, CDR2 ANQGSEA. This CDR3 reads CSVEERFSGAYNEQFF. CDR3 DNA: TGCAGCGTTGAAGAGAGGTTTAGCGGGGCCTACAATGAGCAGTTCTTC.

This chain connects TRBV10-2 to TRBJ2-5; the D is unclear. The CDR3 loop spans 13 amino acids. V dropped 11 bases and J dropped 0 bases, with 13 bases sitting between them. CDR1 WSHSY and CDR2 SAAADI come from the germline V gene. CDR3 sequence reads: CAVGSEYQETQYF. CDR3 DNA sequence: TGCGCCGTCGGCTCAGAGTACCAAGAGACCCAGTACTTC.

The chain employs TRBV29-1 and TRBJ1-5; D gene unclear. The CDR3 sequence is 12 residues long. Germline assignment: CDR1 SQVTM and CDR2 ANQGSEA. The CDR3 region is CRPEESGQPQHF. The CDR3, as DNA: TGCAGGCCGGAGGAATCGGGGCAGCCCCAGCATTTT.

V gene TRBV14 combines with J gene TRBJ2-5; D possibly corresponds to TRBD1 (6 bases). Germline V gene lookup returns CDR1 SGHDN and CDR2 FVKESK. The CDR3 length is 15 residues. Trimming removed 6 bases at V and 5 bases at J, with 19 bases between. For the CDR3, the DNA is TGTGCCAGCAGTCCCTCGGACTGGGGGCATGAGACCCAGTACTTC. It is translated as CASSPSDWGHETQYF.

This clone came up a few times. V is TRBV2 and J is TRBJ2-2; TRBD2 might be the D (5 bases). The CDR3 loop spans 14 amino acids. V dropped 6 bases and J dropped 1 base, with 9 bases sitting between them. Germline CDR1 SNHLY, CDR2 FYNNEI. The CDR3 DNA reads TGTGCCAGCAGCCCTGGACTGAACACCGGGGAGCTGTTTTTT. Translated: CASSPGLNTGELFF.

In its sample, this clone was seen once. CDR3: CASRVGRRLNQPQHF. The CDR3, as DNA: TGTGCCAGCAGGGTAGGCAGGAGACTAAATCAGCCCCAGCATTTT. The rearrangement links TRBV6-4 to TRBJ1-5, with no clear D. Looked up from germline, CDR1 is MRHNA and CDR2 is SNTAGT. The CDR3 is 15 amino acids. V lost 6 bases and J 4 bases, leaving 16 bases between the germline ends.

J is TRBJ2-7 and V is TRBV5-4; 9 bases align to TRBD1. Trimming took 3 bases from V and 9 from J; bases not matched to a gene: 10. Germline V CDR1 and CDR2: SGHNT, YYREEE (reference sequence). This CDR3 contains 14 residues. CDR3 coding DNA: TGTGCCAGCAGCTCGTCCCGGGACAGGGTAGGGCAGTACTTC. It translates to CASSSSRDRVGQYF.

Only a few counts were recorded for this clone. This rearrangement joins TRBV19 to TRBJ1-5, with a weak D call TRBD1 (5 bases). The germline V gene encodes CDR1 LNHDA and CDR2 SQIVND (reference sequence). V shed 6 bases and J shed 0 bases, with 24 bases lying between them. The CDR3 extends over 19 amino acids. The CDR3 bases are TGTGCCAGTAGGGTACCGGGACGGCCTGCGACCCATAGCAATCAGCCCCAGCATTTT. As protein: CASRVPGRPATHSNQPQHF. The variable domain in full, completed from reference TRBV19 and TRBJ1-5, reads DGGITQSPKYLFRKEGQNVTLSCEQNLNHDAMYWYRQDPGQGLRLIYYSQIVNDFQKGDIAEGYSVSREKKESFPLTVTSAQKNPTAFYLCASRVPGRPATHSNQPQHFGDGTRLSIL.

The chain carries TRBV6-5 and TRBJ2-3; 12 bases agree with TRBD1. Germline V gene lookup returns CDR1 MNHEY and CDR2 SVGAGI. There are 13 residues in the CDR3. J gave up 4 bases and V 8 bases, and 1 base lay outside the gene matches. The CDR3 loop is CASGTGGADTQYF. The CDR3 bases are TGTGCCAGCGGGACAGGGGGCGCAGATACGCAGTATTTT.

The rearrangement links TRBV5-1 to TRBJ1-5; D is undetermined. CDR1 is SGHRS, CDR2 YFSETQ, per germline. Trimming left V 0 bases short and J 0 bases short, with 7 bases between. The CDR3 contains 15 residues. CDR3 sequence: CASSLEGNSNQPQHF. Here the CDR3 DNA reads TGCGCCAGCAGCTTGGAAGGGAATAGCAATCAGCCCCAGCATTTT.

The chain has TRBV6-1 and TRBJ1-2; tentatively, D is TRBD1 (5 bases). This CDR3 contains 13 residues. V was shortened by 6 bases and J by 5 bases, with 13 bases between the two germline ends. Looked up from germline, CDR1 is MNHNS and CDR2 is SASEGT. Here the CDR3 DNA reads TGTGCCAGCAGAGAGCCCGACAGATATGGCTACACCTTC. This codes for CASREPDRYGYTF.

This clone was picked up one time. This chain links TRBV18 with TRBJ1-6, with D maybe TRBD1 (5 bases). Trimming removed 4 bases at V and 7 bases at J, with 23 bases between. Germline CDR1 is KGHSH and CDR2 is LQKENI. CDR3 size: 18 residues. The chain's CDR3 is CASSLADSLRGENSPLHF. CDR3 DNA: TGTGCCAGCTCACTAGCCGACAGTTTGCGGGGCGAGAATTCACCCCTCCACTTT.

The J gene is TRBJ2-2, the V gene TRBV11-3; 8 bases align to TRBD1. Germline lookup yields CDR1 SGHNT and CDR2 YENEEA. V lost 1 base and J lost 3; bases outside the gene matches: 4. The length of the CDR3 is 16 residues. CDR3 sequence (DNA): TGTGCCAGCAGCTTAGGGACAGGGCCCGACACCGGGGAGCTGTTTTTT. It yields the protein CASSLGTGPDTGELFF.

The chain is built from TRBV5-4 and TRBJ2-5, with TRBD2 matching 10 bases. Trimming removed 3 bases from V and 5 bases from J; junction bases left unmatched: 7. CDR1 SGHNT and CDR2 YYREEE come from the germline V gene (reference sequence). This CDR3 has 15 amino acids. The CDR3 loop reads CASSSTLAGAETQYF. The CDR3 region has the DNA TGTGCCAGCAGCTCTACCCTAGCGGGGGCGGAGACCCAGTACTTC.

This sequence joins TRBV5-1 and TRBJ2-1; perhaps TRBD1 as D (5 bases). V shed 0 bases and J shed 8 bases, with 12 bases lying between them. Germline CDR1 SGHRS, CDR2 YFSETQ. This CDR3 is 14 amino acids long. The CDR3 spells CASSLESGIHEQFF. The CDR3 DNA follows: TGCGCCAGCAGCTTGGAGTCAGGGATTCATGAGCAGTTCTTC.

This chain connects TRBV6-6 to TRBJ1-5, with 8 bases that match TRBD1. Germline V gene sequence: CDR1 MNHNY, CDR2 SVGAGI (reference sequence). The CDR3 runs 14 residues. V trimming: 4 bases; J trimming: 4 bases; junction bases outside the gene matches: 3. The CDR3 here is CASSFRGQNQPQHF. DNA for the CDR3: TGTGCCAGCAGTTTCAGGGGGCAAAATCAGCCCCAGCATTTT.

This clone was seen once. V and J are TRBV10-2 and TRBJ1-1, with unresolved D. Deletions cut 4 bases from V and 1 base from J, with 13 bases between. The germline gives CDR1 WSHSY, CDR2 SAAADI. This CDR3 spans 15 amino acids. The CDR3 DNA is TGCGCCAGCAGTGCGGGTCCCCCAGCGAACACTGAAGCTTTCTTT. Amino acid sequence: CASSAGPPANTEAFF.

The rearrangement links TRBV19 to TRBJ1-3; D not certain. Germline V gene sequence: CDR1 LNHDA, CDR2 SQIVND (reference sequence). The CDR3 is 15 amino acids. The V gene lost 2 bases and the J gene lost 2 bases, with 10 bases spanning the gap. CDR3 bases: TGTGCCAGTAGTATATCCCCGGGAGCTGGAAACACCATATATTTT. Its translation: CASSISPGAGNTIYF.

The V call is TRBV29-1, the J call TRBJ2-5, with 9 bases aligning to TRBD1. This CDR3 comprises 16 residues. Trimming took 0 bases from V and 3 from J; bases not matched to a gene: 8. The germline V gene encodes CDR1 SQVTM and CDR2 ANQGSEA. DNA of the CDR3: TGCAGCGTTGAAGATAGGAACAGGGGGCGAAAAGAGACCCAGTACTTC. Translated, it gives CSVEDRNRGRKETQYF.

The chain couples TRBV6-6 to TRBJ2-7; 8 nucleotides match TRBD2. The CDR3 totals 14 residues. V was clipped by 3 bases and J by 2 bases; unmatched bases: 3. From germline, CDR1 is MNHNY and CDR2 SVGAGI (reference sequence). The DNA for the CDR3 is TGTGCCAGCAGTTATGGGCGGGGGGCCTACGAGCAGTACTTC. Translated: CASSYGRGAYEQYF.

This chain links TRBV6-6 with TRBJ2-2; D possibly matches TRBD1 or TRBD2 (5 bases each). Germline lookup yields CDR1 MNHNY and CDR2 SVGAGI (reference sequence). The CDR3 consists of 13 residues. The V end was cut by 5 bases, the J end by 4 bases, with 8 bases between. The CDR3 DNA sequence: TGTGCCAGCAGTCGGGGCAGCACCGGGGAGCTGTTTTTT. Translated, it gives CASSRGSTGELFF.

The V gene is TRBV7-8, the J gene TRBJ1-1; 10 positions match TRBD1. CDR3 length: 17 residues. The germline V gene encodes CDR1 SGHVS and CDR2 FQNEAQ. The junction had 7 bases not matched to a gene; V was cut back by 3 bases and J by 0 bases. In DNA, the CDR3 is TGTGCCAGCAGCTTTGTGGAGGGACAGGGGATGAACACTGAAGCTTTCTTT. Translation: CASSFVEGQGMNTEAFF. Using reference TRBV7-8 and TRBJ1-1 for the parts outside the CDR3, the full variable domain is GAGVSQSPRYKVAKRGQDVALRCDPISGHVSLFWYQQALGQGPEFLTYFQNEAQLDKSGLPSDRFFAERPEGSVSTLKIQRTQQEDSAVYLCASSFVEGQGMNTEAFFGQGTRLTVV.

The chain carries TRBV23-1 and TRBJ2-5; D unclear. TRBV23-1 belongs to the ORF category, with a function that is uncertain. This CDR3 has 16 residues. V was shortened by 4 bases and J by 2 bases, with 17 bases between the two germline ends. CDR3 in DNA: TGCGCCAGCAGTCTGTTCTCCCGAGCCCCGCAAGAGACCCAGTACTTC. It specifies CASSLFSRAPQETQYF.

V usage is TRBV11-3 and J usage is TRBJ2-1, with 11 bases fitting TRBD2. The CDR3 totals 18 residues. V lost 5 bases, J lost 2 bases, and 11 bases stayed unmatched. Germline V lookup: CDR1 SGHNT, CDR2 YENEEA. The CDR3 loop is CASSKLSGGASPYNEQFF. Here the CDR3 DNA reads TGTGCCAGCAGCAAACTTAGCGGGGGGGCCTCGCCCTACAATGAGCAGTTCTTC.

This chain joins TRBV4-1 and TRBJ2-7; TRBD2 matches at 12 bases. The CDR3 extends over 16 amino acids. After removal of 4 bases from V and 2 bases from J, the junction contained 6 bases not matched to a gene. The germline V gene encodes CDR1 MGHRA and CDR2 YSYEKL. CDR3 sequence reads: CASSPRLAGVPYEQYF. The CDR3 coding sequence is TGCGCCAGCAGCCCCCGACTAGCGGGGGTCCCCTACGAGCAGTACTTC.

The rearrangement links TRBV9 to TRBJ2-7; tentative D call: TRBD2 (5 bases). V gave up 2 bases and J gave up 5 bases, with 17 bases separating them. CDR1 SGDLS and CDR2 YYNGEE come from the germline V gene. This CDR3 comprises 15 residues. The CDR3 DNA reads TGTGCCAGCAGCGTTGGAGCGGCCGTTGAAAACGAGCAGTACTTC. Amino acid sequence: CASSVGAAVENEQYF.

This clone has only a few counts. The rearrangement joins TRBV5-1 to TRBJ1-1; a possible D gene is TRBD1 (5 bases). The CDR3 runs to 14 residues. The germline CDR1 and CDR2 sequences are SGHRS and YFSETQ. The germline V and J ends were trimmed by 3 bases and 1 base, with 10 bases remaining between them. Here the CDR3 reads CASSSGPQNTEAFF. The CDR3 coding sequence is TGCGCCAGCAGCTCGGGACCGCAGAACACTGAAGCTTTCTTT.

The chain recombines TRBV30 with TRBJ1-6, with TRBD1 matching over 7 bases. The CDR3 sequence is 14 residues long. CDR1 is GTSNPN and CDR2 is SVGIG in the germline V gene (reference sequence). The trim removed 3 bases at V and 5 bases at J, leaving 4 bases unmatched. The CDR3 region has the DNA TGTGCCTGGAGCCGGGACAGCGATAATTCACCCCTCCACTTT. Amino acid sequence: CAWSRDSDNSPLHF.